This T cell receptor beta chain originates from a study of regulatory T cells in long-lasting Graves disease. The CDR3 runs 14 residues. With 3 bases removed from V and 2 bases from J, the gap between germline ends came to 10 bases. CDR1 and CDR2 (germline): SGHDN, FVKESK. iRepertoire HTBI primers and Arm-PCR of CDR3 regions built TCR beta libraries. TCRdb itself ran the multiplex PCR reads through MiXCR, one entry per CDR3 protein. The sample shows about 440,000 distinct CDR3 sequences, 16% of them seen only once. A remark on this clonotype: Antigen specificity is unknown.

The study's findings and limits: TCR diversity in persistent Graves' patients was below that of newly diagnosed ones. Newly diagnosed disease favored TRBV20-1 and TRBJ2-1 over persistent disease.

Noted time point: newly diagnosed GD, antithyroid drugs for less than 3 months. The TCR library was made from RNA extracted from PBMCs. From an endocrinology department in Xi'an, China, came the patients. The sample was also linked to a second study, of T cells in Graves' hyperthyroidism and ophthalmopathy. That study reports: The HTBI primer set served for first-round RT-PCR of the TCR CDR3.

J is TRBJ2-5 and V is TRBV14, with D possibly TRBD1 on 6 matching bases. The specimen comprised peripheral blood mononuclear cells (PBMCs), sampled at new diagnosis, from a patient treated with antithyroid drugs. The clonotype originates from a woman aged 25 to 39 with Graves disease. The CDR3: CASSQGARQETQYF. The CDR3, as DNA: TGTGCCAGCAGCCAGGGGGCCCGTCAAGAGACCCAGTACTTC.